This T cell receptor (beta chain) was identified during a study of glioma-infiltrating T cells. Study context: Glioblastomas were WHO grade IV, sampled at first diagnosis; low-grade were grade II.

Using RNA template, CDR3s of TCR alpha and beta were amplified with iRepertoire arm-PCR. Via MiXCR, TCRdb re-called the multiplex PCR reads, giving one row per CDR3 protein. The sample has 300,000 to 400,000 distinct CDR3 sequences, roughly two fifths seen once; the top ten hold about 12%. This clonotype was counted between two and nine times. The sample was glioma tissue, nonneoplastic brain tissue, or PBMCs (not recorded which). This TCR derives from a human donor with low-grade glioma or glioblastoma, undergoing nonglioma brain surgery, or in good health (not recorded which).

The chain's CDR3 is CASTPRGQGGTEAFF. CDR3 DNA: TGTGCCAGTACCCCTAGGGGACAGGGAGGCACTGAAGCTTTCTTT. The chain links TRBV19 to TRBJ1-1, with 9 bases fitting TRBD1. This CDR3 comprises 15 residues. Germline loops: CDR1 LNHDA, CDR2 SQIVND (reference sequence). The V segment lost 7 bases and the J segment 4 bases; nucleotides outside the gene matches: 10.